What follows are 23 T cell receptor beta chains derived from one specimen sequenced in a study of blood T cell repertoires in COVID-19. Profiled with immunoSEQ multiplex PCR; TCRdb holds only in-frame clones, not every one. Of approximately 670,000 clones listed, 75% to 90% are singletons. The source material was peripheral blood. The source of these receptors is a woman aged 18-29 years with acute or convalescent COVID-19.

The CDR3 DNA is TGTGCCAGCAGTTCAGGGGTCTATGGCTACACCTTC. Its translation is CASSSGVYGYTF. This rearrangement joins TRBV27 to TRBJ1-2; the D gene is possibly TRBD1 (6 bases). CDR1 and CDR2 (germline): MNHEY, SMNVEV (reference sequence). Trimming cost V 4 bases and J 4 bases, with 7 bases left between them. The CDR3 totals 12 residues.

The chain has TRBV27 and TRBJ2-1; TRBD1 matches at 7 bases. The CDR3 is 14 amino acids. The J segment lost 9 bases and the V segment lost 5 bases, leaving 10 bases of the junction unmatched. Germline CDR1 MNHEY, CDR2 SMNVEV (reference sequence). Here the CDR3 DNA reads TGTGCCAGCAGTCGTAAGGGGGCTACCCCTGAGCAGTTCTTC. It yields the protein CASSRKGATPEQFF.

The chain recombines TRBV5-1 with TRBJ1-6; D remains ambiguous. There are 17 residues in the CDR3. Germline CDR1 SGHRS, CDR2 YFSETQ. Trimming stripped 1 base from V and 2 bases from J, with 13 bases between. CDR3 coding DNA: TGCGCCAGCAGCTTGACTCTGAATAACGCCTATAATTCACCCCTCCACTTT. Translated: CASSLTLNNAYNSPLHF.

The chain couples TRBV5-1 to TRBJ2-6; D gene uncertain. Germline CDR1 reads SGHRS; CDR2 reads YFSETQ. Trimming removed 1 base from V and 2 bases from J, with 7 bases in between. The CDR3 has 15 residues. The CDR3 DNA sequence: TGCGCCAGCAGCTTGCAGGCGACTGGGGCCAACGTCCTGACTTTC. Encoded protein: CASSLQATGANVLTF.

As concerns this clone: Other nucleotide sequences in the sample specify the same CDR3. The genes are TRBV5-1 and TRBJ1-3; D not resolved. V dropped 4 bases and J dropped 0 bases, with 11 bases sitting between them. Germline loops: CDR1 SGHRS, CDR2 YFSETQ. This CDR3 spans 15 amino acids. CDR3 bases: TGCGCCAGCAGCCTTGCAGGCCCCTCTGGAAACACCATATATTTT. Its translation is CASSLAGPSGNTIYF.

The chain carries TRBV7-2 and TRBJ1-6; D may be TRBD1 (6 bases). Germline V gene lookup returns CDR1 SGHTA and CDR2 FQGNSA. The V gene lost 4 bases and the J gene lost 7 bases, with 14 bases spanning the gap. The CDR3 is made up of 15 amino acids. The CDR3 DNA is TGTGCCAGCAGCTCAGGGGACACGGGGAATTCACCCCTCCACTTT. It yields the protein CASSSGDTGNSPLHF.

This rearrangement joins TRBV19 to TRBJ1-3; 7 bases fit TRBD1. The CDR3 contains 16 residues. V shed 6 bases, J shed 0 bases, and the junction held 8 bases outside the gene matches. Per the germline V gene, CDR1 is LNHDA and CDR2 is SQIVND (reference sequence). As DNA, the CDR3 is TGTGCCAGTAGACATTCGGACAGGTTCTCTGGAAACACCATATATTTT. It is translated as CASRHSDRFSGNTIYF.

V usage is TRBV18 and J usage is TRBJ1-5; TRBD1 aligns across 9 bases. In germline, CDR1 is KGHSH, CDR2 LQKENI. V lost 1 base and J lost 5; bases outside the gene matches: 6. This CDR3 region has 16 residues. CDR3 coding DNA: TGTGCCAGCTCACCACTCGAGGACAGGGGTGATCAGCCCCAGCATTTT. As protein: CASSPLEDRGDQPQHF. The full variable domain, with the rest looked up from reference TRBV18 and TRBJ1-5, is NAGVMQNPRHLVRRRGQEARLRCSPMKGHSHVYWYRQLPEEGLKFMVYLQKENIIDESGMPKERFSAEFPKEGPSILRIQQVVRGDSAAYFCASSPLEDRGDQPQHFGDGTRLSIL.

A word on this clone: Different DNA sequences within this sample yield the same CDR3. The V and J genes are TRBV11-3 and TRBJ2-7; D perhaps matches TRBD2 (6 bases). This CDR3 is 14 amino acids long. The germline CDR1 and CDR2 sequences are SGHNT and YENEEA. V was pared by 3 bases and J by 0 bases, with 9 bases between. CDR3: CASSLGGSSYEQYF. CDR3 coding DNA: TGTGCCAGCAGCTTGGGGGGTTCCTCCTACGAGCAGTACTTC.

The chain uses TRBV5-1 and TRBJ1-2; D not resolved. CDR3 size: 13 residues. Trimming took off 0 bases at V and 3 bases at J, with 6 bases between the two ends. CDR1 is SGHRS and CDR2 is YFSETQ in the germline V gene. CDR3 sequence reads: CASSLDVDYGYTF. CDR3 bases: TGCGCCAGCAGCTTGGATGTAGACTATGGCTACACCTTC.

The V call is TRBV6-2 or TRBV6-3, the J call TRBJ1-6; 11 bases are a match to TRBD1. The J segment lost 4 bases and the V segment lost 5 bases, leaving 4 bases of the junction unmatched. Germline-derived CDR1 and CDR2 are MNHEY and SVGEGT. The CDR3 has 16 residues. DNA of the CDR3: TGTGCCAGCAGTCCCGGGGACAGGGGGTATAATTCACCCCTCCACTTT. This gives the protein CASSPGDRGYNSPLHF.

The chain links TRBV5-1 to TRBJ2-1; a weak D match, TRBD1 (6 bases). The CDR3 consists of 15 residues. Germline lookup yields CDR1 SGHRS and CDR2 YFSETQ. Between the trimmed V and J ends, which lost 0 bases and 3 bases, there was a span of 10 bases. In nucleotides, the CDR3 is TGCGCCAGCAGCTTGGAGACAGGCCTCTACAATGAGCAGTTCTTC. Translating gives CASSLETGLYNEQFF.

This clone was seen a few times. The V gene is TRBV18, the J gene TRBJ1-2, with D tentatively TRBD1 (5 bases). Trimming took off 2 bases at V and 7 bases at J, with 11 bases between the two ends. Per the germline V gene, CDR1 is KGHSH and CDR2 is LQKENI. The CDR3 loop spans 13 amino acids. CDR3 residues: CASSPGGASGYTF. In DNA, the CDR3 is TGTGCCAGCTCACCAGGAGGGGCTAGTGGCTACACCTTC.

The chain employs TRBV12-5 and TRBJ1-3; D gene ambiguous. CDR1 and CDR2 (germline): LGHNT, FRNRAP. The length of the CDR3 is 17 residues. Trimming left V 3 bases short and J 6 bases short, with 21 bases between. The CDR3 here is CASGLARGGLIKNTIYF. CDR3 nucleotides: TGTGCTAGTGGTTTAGCTCGGGGAGGGTTAATCAAAAACACCATATATTTT. The entire variable domain, with the rest obtained from reference TRBV12-5 and TRBJ1-3, is as follows: DARVTQTPRHKVTEMGQEVTMRCQPILGHNTVFWYRQTMMQGLELLAYFRNRAPLDDSGMPKDRFSAEMPDATLATLKIQPSEPRDSAVYFCASGLARGGLIKNTIYFGEGSWLTVV.

The chain employs TRBV7-9 and TRBJ1-3; perhaps TRBD1 as D (5 bases). Trimming pared 5 bases from V and 0 bases from J, leaving 14 bases between. This CDR3 is 16 amino acids long. Germline V gene sequence: CDR1 SEHNR, CDR2 FQNEAQ (reference sequence). The CDR3 region has the DNA TGTGCCAGCAGCGTAGACAGTAACCTCTCTGGAAACACCATATATTTT. Translating it yields CASSVDSNLSGNTIYF.

The CDR3 loop is CASSDPTTGGKQFF. In DNA, the CDR3 is TGTGCCAGCAGCGACCCTACTACAGGGGGGAAGCAGTTCTTC. J is TRBJ2-1 and V is TRBV9; 8 bases align to TRBD1. CDR1 SGDLS and CDR2 YYNGEE come from the germline V gene. The CDR3 loop spans 14 amino acids. Trimming took 3 bases from V and 11 from J; bases not matched to a gene: 10.

This clone occurred a few times. The chain carries TRBV23-1 and TRBJ2-7, with 12 nucleotides matching TRBD1. TRBV23-1 is designated an ORF whose function remains uncertain. This CDR3 comprises 16 residues. V was pared by 5 bases and J by 4 bases, with 9 bases of the junction left unmatched. The CDR3: CASSEAGTGGVYEQYF. The CDR3 region has the DNA TGCGCCAGCAGTGAAGCCGGGACAGGGGGCGTTTACGAGCAGTACTTC.

The gene calls are TRBV7-3 and TRBJ1-2; D gene ambiguous. This CDR3 comprises 13 residues. Per germline, CDR1 SGHTA and CDR2 FQGTGA. The ends were cut back, 0 bases at V and 8 bases at J, with 10 bases in the middle. The CDR3 loop reads CASSLTRGGGYTF. The CDR3, as DNA: TGTGCCAGCAGCTTAACGCGGGGAGGGGGCTACACCTTC.

Here the CDR3 DNA reads TGTGCCAGCAGCTTGGTTGGGGACAGGAGAGATGTTGGGGCCAACGTCCTGACTTTC. It yields the protein CASSLVGDRRDVGANVLTF. This sequence joins TRBV5-4 and TRBJ2-6; TRBD1 matches 8 bases. The J segment lost 3 bases and the V segment lost 0 bases, leaving 11 bases of the junction unmatched. The germline V gene has CDR1 SGHNT and CDR2 YYREEE (reference sequence). This CDR3 contains 19 residues.

J is TRBJ2-7 and V is TRBV24-1; D remains unclear. Germline V lookup: CDR1 KGHDR, CDR2 SFDVKD. This CDR3 has 13 residues. V lost 5 bases, J lost 2 bases, and 9 bases lay in between. The CDR3 protein is CATSATDAYEQYF. In DNA form, the CDR3 reads TGTGCCACCAGTGCCACAGACGCCTACGAGCAGTACTTC.

V is TRBV5-8 and J is TRBJ1-5, with 12 bases aligning to TRBD1. CDR1 and CDR2 (germline): SGHTS, YDEGEE. J lost 4 bases, V lost 5 bases, and 10 bases had no gene match. The CDR3 consists of 17 residues. This chain's CDR3 is CASSSGTGGNSNQPQHF. The CDR3, as DNA: TGTGCCAGCAGTTCCGGGACAGGGGGCAATTCAAATCAGCCCCAGCATTTT.

This rearrangement joins TRBV6-5 to TRBJ1-1; D may be TRBD1 (6 bases). V was cut by 8 bases and J by 2 bases, with 12 bases left in between. This CDR3 has 13 residues. Germline V CDR1 and CDR2: MNHEY, SVGAGI. The CDR3 coding sequence is TGTGCCAGCTTCGGGACACCCAACACTGAAGCTTTCTTT. This sequence encodes CASFGTPNTEAFF.

The chain couples TRBV5-1 to TRBJ1-1, with a possible D match to TRBD1 (5 bases). Germline V gene data show CDR1 as SGHRS and CDR2 as YFSETQ. The CDR3 has 16 residues. V lost 0 bases, J lost 2 bases, and 14 bases lay in between. The CDR3 loop is CASSLVEGRGNTEAFF. CDR3 DNA sequence: TGCGCCAGCAGCTTGGTGGAGGGTAGGGGAAACACTGAAGCTTTCTTT. Based on the CDR3 plus reference TRBV5-1 and TRBJ1-1, the full variable domain is KAGVTQTPRYLIKTRGQQVTLSCSPISGHRSVSWYQQTPGQGLQFLFEYFSETQRNKGNFPGRFSGRQFSNSRSEMNVSTLELGDSALYLCASSLVEGRGNTEAFFGQGTRLTVV.